This TCR beta chain derives from a study of beta chain features in type 1 diabetes. Study findings and constraints: Within patients, naive, central memory and Treg TCRB repertoires seemed more similar than within healthy donors. In all four CD4+ subsets, TCRB CDR3 length was significantly, moderately reduced in type 1 diabetes.

Germline assignment: CDR1 LNHDA and CDR2 SQIVND (reference sequence). The CDR3 has 15 amino acids. V was clipped by 1 base and J by 4 bases, with 11 bases between them. This clone appeared a single time. Its target is not known. Isolated RNA was reverse transcribed in full, so expressed TCRB transcripts were sequenced. Sequencing used immunoSEQ multiplex PCR; TCRdb keeps in-frame clones, though not all of them. The sample has more than 95,000 clones, under 30% seen once; the top ten hold 0.53%. Sequenced input: central memory CD4+ T cells from blood. The V call is TRBV19, the J call TRBJ2-1, with D uncertain. This clonotype was obtained from a woman aged 18-29 years with type 1 diabetes. The CDR3, as DNA: TGTGCCAGTAGTATAGGTGAGCCGCCATACAATGAGCAGTTCTTC. It encodes CASSIGEPPYNEQFF.